This T cell receptor beta chain originates from a study of identical twins. For this clonotype: Its target is unknown.

TCRdb re-called the 5' RACE reads through MiXCR, storing one row per CDR3 protein. The table includes 1.5 million to 2 million distinct CDR3 sequences, around a third detected once. Study results and caveats: The presence of invariant MAIT and iNKT cells could partly confound analyses of zero-insertion sequences. Insertion counts were lower in abundant cord blood beta clonotypes, a trend that memory repertoires did not show.

There were only healthy Caucasians among the donors. Germline V gene sequence: CDR1 SGHRS, CDR2 YFSETQ. CDR3 size: 15 residues. Trimming took 4 bases from V and 0 from J, leaving 13 bases between them. V usage is TRBV5-1 and J usage is TRBJ1-1; D uncertain. This clonotype was sampled from a newborn girl in good health. The sample comprised cord blood. CDR3 in amino acids: CASSPVVRMNTEAFF. CDR3 bases: TGCGCCAGCAGCCCCGTGGTACGGATGAACACTGAAGCTTTCTTT.